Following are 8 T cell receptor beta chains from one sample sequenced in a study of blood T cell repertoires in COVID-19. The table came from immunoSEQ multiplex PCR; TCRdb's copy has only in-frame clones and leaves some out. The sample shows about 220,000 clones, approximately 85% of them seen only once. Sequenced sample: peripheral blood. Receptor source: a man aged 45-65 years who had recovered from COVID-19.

CDR3 nucleotides: TGTGCCAGCAGAATGACAGGGGCCTTGGAAGCTTTCTTT. This sequence encodes CASRMTGALEAFF. V gene TRBV7-9 combines with J gene TRBJ1-1, with 8 bases matching TRBD1. This CDR3 is built from 13 residues. Unmatched junction bases numbered 8, after V lost 6 bases and J lost 8 bases. In germline, CDR1 is SEHNR, CDR2 FQNEAQ (reference sequence).

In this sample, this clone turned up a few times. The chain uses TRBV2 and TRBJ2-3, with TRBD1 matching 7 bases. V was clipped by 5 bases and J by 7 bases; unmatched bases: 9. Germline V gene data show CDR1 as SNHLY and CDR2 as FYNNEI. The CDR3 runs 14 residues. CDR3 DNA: TGTGCCAGCAGTCTGACCCGACAGGGAAATACGCAGTATTTT. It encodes CASSLTRQGNTQYF.

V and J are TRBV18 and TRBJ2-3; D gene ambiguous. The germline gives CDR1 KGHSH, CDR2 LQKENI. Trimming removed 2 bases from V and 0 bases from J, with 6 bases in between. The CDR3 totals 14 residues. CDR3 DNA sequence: TGTGCCAGCTCACCAATCGAGAGCACAGATACGCAGTATTTT. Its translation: CASSPIESTDTQYF.

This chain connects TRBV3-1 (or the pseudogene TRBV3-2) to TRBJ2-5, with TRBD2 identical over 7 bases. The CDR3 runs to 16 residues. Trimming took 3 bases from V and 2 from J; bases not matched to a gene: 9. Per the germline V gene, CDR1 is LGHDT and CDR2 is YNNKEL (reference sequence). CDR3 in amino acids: CASSHVLASRQETQYF. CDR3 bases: TGTGCCAGCAGCCACGTACTAGCGTCAAGGCAAGAGACCCAGTACTTC.

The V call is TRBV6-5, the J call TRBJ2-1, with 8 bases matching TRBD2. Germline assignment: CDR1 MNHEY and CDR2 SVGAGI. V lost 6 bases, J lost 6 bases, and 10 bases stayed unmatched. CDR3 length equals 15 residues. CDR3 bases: TGTGCCAGCAGGACCTATTTGGCGGGGGGCAATGAGCAGTTCTTC. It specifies CASRTYLAGGNEQFF.

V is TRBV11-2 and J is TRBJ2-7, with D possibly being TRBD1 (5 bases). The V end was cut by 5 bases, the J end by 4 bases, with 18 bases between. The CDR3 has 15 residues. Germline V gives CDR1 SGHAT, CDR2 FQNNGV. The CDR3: CASSNPGWRQYEQYF. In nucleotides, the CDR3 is TGTGCCAGCAGCAACCCAGGGTGGCGCCAGTACGAGCAGTACTTC.

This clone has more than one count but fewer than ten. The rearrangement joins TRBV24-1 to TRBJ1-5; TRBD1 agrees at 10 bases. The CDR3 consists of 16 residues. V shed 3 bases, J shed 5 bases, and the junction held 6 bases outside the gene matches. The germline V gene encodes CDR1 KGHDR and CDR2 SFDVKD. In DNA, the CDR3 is TGTGCCACCAGTGATCCGGGACAGGGGACCCATCAGCCCCAGCATTTT. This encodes CATSDPGQGTHQPQHF.

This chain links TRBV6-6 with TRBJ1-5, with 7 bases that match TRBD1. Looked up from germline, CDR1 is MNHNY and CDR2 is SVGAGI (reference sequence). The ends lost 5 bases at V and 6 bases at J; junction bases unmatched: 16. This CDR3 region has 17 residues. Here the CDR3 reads CASSPKRDRSRIQPQHF. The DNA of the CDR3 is TGTGCCAGCAGTCCTAAACGGGACAGATCAAGGATTCAGCCCCAGCATTTT.